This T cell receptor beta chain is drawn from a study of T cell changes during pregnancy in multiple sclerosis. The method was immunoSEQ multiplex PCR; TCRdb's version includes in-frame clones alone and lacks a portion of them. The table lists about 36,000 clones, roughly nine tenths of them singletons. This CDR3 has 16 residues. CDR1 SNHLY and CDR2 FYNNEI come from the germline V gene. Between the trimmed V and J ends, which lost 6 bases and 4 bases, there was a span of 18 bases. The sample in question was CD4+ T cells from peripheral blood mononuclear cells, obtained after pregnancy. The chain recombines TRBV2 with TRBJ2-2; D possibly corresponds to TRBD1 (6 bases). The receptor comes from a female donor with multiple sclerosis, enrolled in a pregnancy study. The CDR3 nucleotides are TGTGCCAGCAGCTACAGGGTTTCTATGGGCACCGGGGAGCTGTTTTTT. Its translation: CASSYRVSMGTGELFF.